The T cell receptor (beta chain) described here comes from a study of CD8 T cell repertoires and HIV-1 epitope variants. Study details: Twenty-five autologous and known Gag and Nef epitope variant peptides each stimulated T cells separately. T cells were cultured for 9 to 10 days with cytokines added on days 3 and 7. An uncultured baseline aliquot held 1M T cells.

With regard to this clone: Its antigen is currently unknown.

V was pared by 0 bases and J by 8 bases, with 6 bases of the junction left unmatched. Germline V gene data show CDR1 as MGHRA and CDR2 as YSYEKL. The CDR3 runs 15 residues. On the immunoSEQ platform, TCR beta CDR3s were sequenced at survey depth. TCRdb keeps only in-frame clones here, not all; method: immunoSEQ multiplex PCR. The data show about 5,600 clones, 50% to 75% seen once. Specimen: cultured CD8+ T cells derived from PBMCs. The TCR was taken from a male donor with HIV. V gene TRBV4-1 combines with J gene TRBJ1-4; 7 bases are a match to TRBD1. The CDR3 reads CASSQDDRVGEKLFF. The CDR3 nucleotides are TGCGCCAGCAGCCAAGATGACAGGGTTGGGGAAAAACTGTTTTTT.